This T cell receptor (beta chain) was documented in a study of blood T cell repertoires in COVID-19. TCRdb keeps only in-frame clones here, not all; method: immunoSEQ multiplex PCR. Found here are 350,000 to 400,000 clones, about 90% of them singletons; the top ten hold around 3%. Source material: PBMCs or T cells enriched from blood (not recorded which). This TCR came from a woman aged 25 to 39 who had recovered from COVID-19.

The CDR3 region has the DNA TGTGCTAGTGGTTTGGGCCGGGGACAGCCATCCTACGAGCAGTACTTC. Protein: CASGLGRGQPSYEQYF. The chain recombines TRBV12-5 with TRBJ2-7; 7 bases line up with TRBD1. Germline V gene data show CDR1 as LGHNT and CDR2 as FRNRAP. This CDR3 has 16 residues. The ends lost 1 base at V and 1 base at J; junction bases unmatched: 7.